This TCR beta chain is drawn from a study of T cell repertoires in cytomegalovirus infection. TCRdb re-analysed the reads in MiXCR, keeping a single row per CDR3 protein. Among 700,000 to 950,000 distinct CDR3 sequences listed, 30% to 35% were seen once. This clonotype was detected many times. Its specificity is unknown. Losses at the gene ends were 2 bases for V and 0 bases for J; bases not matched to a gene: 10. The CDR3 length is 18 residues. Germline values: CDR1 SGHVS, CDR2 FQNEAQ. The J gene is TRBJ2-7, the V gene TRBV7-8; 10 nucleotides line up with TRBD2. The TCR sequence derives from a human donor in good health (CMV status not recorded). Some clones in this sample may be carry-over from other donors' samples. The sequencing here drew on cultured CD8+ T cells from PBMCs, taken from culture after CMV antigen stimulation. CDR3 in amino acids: CASSLTSGDPRSSYEQYV. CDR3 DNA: TGTGCCAGCAGCTTAACTAGCGGGGATCCCCGGTCCTCCTACGAGCAGTACGTC.